This T cell receptor beta chain was found in a study of cytomegalovirus exposure and HLA in healthy donors. The CDR3 is 15 amino acids. In germline, CDR1 is SGHRS, CDR2 YFSETQ. The PCR contained 60 Vbeta and 13 Jbeta primers. Produced via immunoSEQ multiplex PCR; TCRdb's table is partial and in-frame only. The sample includes tens of thousands of clones, over 50% of them seen just once. A word on this clone: What it recognizes is unknown.

Study-wide points: An observed cluster of highly shared sequence variants was recorded as a likely sequencing artifact. The only immune exposure information that was available was CMV serostatus. Cytomegalovirus-associated status was assigned to some 160 TCR beta chains.

The receptor was isolated from a man aged 35-49 years in good health and CMV-seropositive. V and J are TRBV5-1 and TRBJ2-5; 8 bases line up with TRBD1. Near its end, the DNA agrees better with TRBJ2-7, so the J call may be wrong. Sequenced material: PBMCs. The CDR3 coding sequence is TGCGCCAGCAGCTTTAAGGGACAGGAGACCTACGAGCAGTACTTC. Protein sequence: CASSFKGQETYEQYF.